One T cell receptor beta chain is described in this entry. Its target is unknown. Only in-frame clones appear in the TCRdb table, and some are missing; sequencing was by immunoSEQ multiplex PCR. Of under 60,000 clones detected, approximately 90% appear once; the ten largest clones hold 25% to 40%. The record originates from a study of OX40 agonist ivuxolimab in advanced cancers. General study results and limits: The CD4+ and CD8+ T cells in the blood had expanded clonally by week 6 at 0.1 to 3.0 mg/kg.

Between the trimmed V and J ends, which lost 3 bases and 7 bases, there was a span of 10 bases. The CDR3 extends over 13 amino acids. The germline V gene encodes CDR1 SGHAT and CDR2 FQNNGV. This clonotype originated in an adult with an advanced solid tumor such as melanoma, head and neck, liver or kidney cancer. The V gene is TRBV11-2, the J gene TRBJ1-5; D is unclear. The sequencing used CD4+ or CD8+ T cells sorted from blood, collected in a trial of the OX40 agonist ivuxolimab. The CDR3 DNA sequence: TGTGCCAGCAGCTTTAATTCCCGGCAGCCCCAGCATTTT. Its protein is CASSFNSRQPQHF.